One and the same sample provided the 25 T cell receptor beta chains below, sequenced in a study of siplizumab effects on memory and regulatory T cells. Assay used: immunoSEQ multiplex PCR; TCRdb lists only in-frame clones, some missing. Among around 110,000 clones, roughly 94% were seen once, and the ten largest hold around 1.7%. What was sequenced was non-Treg CD4+ T cells sorted from blood. The receptors originated from a human donor in good health.

The rearrangement joins TRBV18 to TRBJ1-4; 9 bases map to TRBD1. Germline CDR1 and CDR2: KGHSH and LQKENI. This CDR3 comprises 17 residues. The V segment lost 5 bases and the J segment 0 bases; nucleotides outside the gene matches: 7. The CDR3 DNA sequence: TGTGCCAGCTCATCAAACAGGGGGCGCGCAACTAATGAAAAACTGTTTTTT. Its translation: CASSSNRGRATNEKLFF.

The genes are TRBV5-4 and TRBJ2-3; D call uncertain. Trimming removed 4 bases from V and 2 bases from J, with 5 bases in between. Germline assignment: CDR1 SGHNT and CDR2 YYREEE (reference sequence). The CDR3 spans 12 residues. CDR3 DNA sequence: TGTGCCAGCAGCCCCCACACAGATACGCAGTATTTT. Translated, it gives CASSPHTDTQYF.

V usage is TRBV18 and J usage is TRBJ1-5; 9 bases are shared with TRBD1. Germline V lookup: CDR1 KGHSH, CDR2 LQKENI. The V gene end was trimmed by 3 bases and the J gene end by 3 bases; junction bases not matched to a gene: 6. This CDR3 has 16 amino acids. The CDR3 is CASSPGTGGLNQPQHF. CDR3 DNA: TGTGCCAGCTCACCCGGAACAGGGGGCCTCAATCAGCCCCAGCATTTT.

J is TRBJ2-3 and V is TRBV18, with D perhaps being TRBD1 or TRBD2 (5 bases each). The germline V gene has CDR1 KGHSH and CDR2 LQKENI. Trimming removed 6 bases from V and 2 bases from J, with 9 bases in between. The CDR3 consists of 13 residues. Here the CDR3 reads CASSSGHTDTQYF. The DNA for the CDR3 is TGTGCCAGCTCGAGCGGACACACAGATACGCAGTATTTT.

The count of this clone is one. This chain uses TRBV2 with TRBJ1-5; TRBD1 matches at 11 bases. The CDR3 runs to 15 residues. Germline V gene sequence: CDR1 SNHLY, CDR2 FYNNEI. V shed 8 bases, J shed 0 bases, and the junction held 3 bases outside the gene matches. DNA for the CDR3: TGTGCCAGCCAAGGACAGGGGGCTAGCAATCAGCCCCAGCATTTT. Translating it yields CASQGQGASNQPQHF.

The chain couples TRBV6-1 to TRBJ2-3; D is perhaps TRBD1 (5 bases). This CDR3 has 13 amino acids. Germline V lookup: CDR1 MNHNS, CDR2 SASEGT. The V end was cut by 4 bases, the J end by 2 bases, with 7 bases between. The CDR3 is CASSVGHTDTQYF. The CDR3 bases are TGTGCCAGCAGTGTGGGGCACACAGATACGCAGTATTTT.

This clone appeared a single time. The rearrangement joins TRBV5-1 to TRBJ2-7, with TRBD1 matching over 9 bases. V lost 5 bases, J lost 3 bases, and 9 bases stayed unmatched. This CDR3 spans 15 amino acids. Germline assignment: CDR1 SGHRS and CDR2 YFSETQ. As DNA, the CDR3 is TGCGCCAGCAGTCCTTTACAGGGGGCCGTCTACGAGCAGTACTTC. It codes for CASSPLQGAVYEQYF. The full variable domain, completed using reference TRBV5-1 and TRBJ2-7, is KAGVTQTPRYLIKTRGQQVTLSCSPISGHRSVSWYQQTPGQGLQFLFEYFSETQRNKGNFPGRFSGRQFSNSRSEMNVSTLELGDSALYLCASSPLQGAVYEQYFGPGTRLTVT.

The rearrangement uses TRBV5-1 and TRBJ2-3; D is undetermined. V was trimmed by 4 bases and J by 2 bases, leaving 14 bases between them. Germline lookup yields CDR1 SGHRS and CDR2 YFSETQ. This CDR3 contains 15 residues. CDR3 in amino acids: CASSPRATSTDTQYF. CDR3 nucleotide sequence: TGCGCCAGCAGCCCCCGGGCTACTTCCACAGATACGCAGTATTTT.

The rearrangement joins TRBV5-4 to TRBJ2-7; D possibly matches TRBD1 or TRBD2 (6 bases each). From germline, CDR1 is SGHNT and CDR2 YYREEE (reference sequence). The V end lost 4 bases, the J end lost 2 bases, and 13 bases lay between the germline ends. This CDR3 is built from 14 residues. CDR3 loop: CASSLGGNTYEQYF. In DNA, the CDR3 is TGTGCCAGCAGCCTGGGGGGCAACACCTACGAGCAGTACTTC.

The J gene is TRBJ2-2, the V gene TRBV7-8; the match to TRBD1 covers 10 bases. The CDR3 runs 16 residues. The ends lost 0 bases at V and 7 bases at J; junction bases unmatched: 5. From germline, CDR1 is SGHVS and CDR2 FQNEAQ. The CDR3 DNA is TGTGCCAGCAGCTTAGCGTTGGGACAGGGGCTCGGGGAGCTGTTTTTT. Amino acid sequence: CASSLALGQGLGELFF.

The genes are TRBV7-9 and TRBJ2-7; no definite D call. The germline gives CDR1 SEHNR, CDR2 FQNEAQ (reference sequence). The V end was cut by 5 bases, the J end by 4 bases, with 9 bases between. The CDR3 is 12 amino acids. Written as DNA, the CDR3 is TGTGCCAGCAGCCAGAGGTCGTACGAGCAGTACTTC. Its protein product is CASSQRSYEQYF.

The chain couples TRBV19 to TRBJ2-1; tentative D call: TRBD2 (6 bases). Between the trimmed V and J ends, which lost 1 base and 0 bases, there was a span of 7 bases. CDR3 length: 15 residues. Germline V gene data show CDR1 as LNHDA and CDR2 as SQIVND (reference sequence). The CDR3, as DNA: TGTGCCAGTAGTATAGGCGGGGTCTCCTACAATGAGCAGTTCTTC. This translates into CASSIGGVSYNEQFF. The full variable domain, rest sourced from reference TRBV19 and TRBJ2-1, is DGGITQSPKYLFRKEGQNVTLSCEQNLNHDAMYWYRQDPGQGLRLIYYSQIVNDFQKGDIAEGYSVSREKKESFPLTVTSAQKNPTAFYLCASSIGGVSYNEQFFGPGTRLTVL.

This chain uses TRBV11-2 with TRBJ2-1; TRBD2 might be the D (5 bases). V lost 5 bases to trimming and J lost 8 bases, with 13 bases between them. There are 13 residues in the CDR3. In germline, CDR1 is SGHAT, CDR2 FQNNGV. CDR3 protein: CASSLRTRDEQFF. As DNA, the CDR3 is TGTGCCAGCAGCCTACGCACGCGGGATGAGCAGTTCTTC.

This clone was seen a single time. V usage is TRBV27 and J usage is TRBJ2-3; tentatively, D is TRBD1 (6 bases). From germline, CDR1 is MNHEY and CDR2 SMNVEV (reference sequence). Trimming stripped 5 bases from V and 2 bases from J, with 14 bases between. CDR3 length: 15 residues. The CDR3 loop is CASSPQGYHTDTQYF. CDR3 DNA: TGTGCCAGCAGTCCTCAGGGGTACCACACAGATACGCAGTATTTT.

This rearrangement joins TRBV7-3 to TRBJ2-1; a weak D match, TRBD2 (7 bases). The CDR3 is 20 amino acids. With 5 bases removed from V and 7 bases from J, the gap between germline ends came to 33 bases. In germline, CDR1 is SGHTA, CDR2 FQGTGA. The CDR3 sequence: CASSPKTGTFLADLGNEQFF. The CDR3 DNA sequence: TGTGCCAGCAGCCCCAAGACAGGCACCTTTCTAGCGGACCTAGGGAATGAGCAGTTCTTC.

The chain recombines TRBV30 with TRBJ2-7; 9 nucleotides match TRBD2. Germline lookup yields CDR1 GTSNPN and CDR2 SVGIG (reference sequence). Losses at the gene ends were 0 bases for V and 2 bases for J; bases not matched to a gene: 2. The CDR3 is 14 residues long. This chain's CDR3 is CAWSVSGRAYEQYF. In DNA form, the CDR3 reads TGTGCCTGGAGTGTTAGCGGGAGAGCCTACGAGCAGTACTTC.

The chain is built from TRBV6-5 and TRBJ2-7; no firm D call. Trimming took 5 bases from V and 2 from J, leaving 7 bases between them. The CDR3 has 12 residues. Germline V lookup: CDR1 MNHEY, CDR2 SVGAGI. The CDR3 region has the DNA TGTGCCAGCAGTCAGTTACCCTACGAGCAGTACTTC. Its protein product is CASSQLPYEQYF.

The V and J genes are TRBV18 and TRBJ2-7; 8 nucleotides agree with TRBD2. CDR1 is KGHSH, CDR2 LQKENI, per germline. With V trimmed by 5 bases and J by 6 bases, 18 bases remained unmatched. The CDR3 runs 17 residues. CDR3 residues: CASSSAWKASGPGEQYF. The CDR3 coding sequence is TGTGCCAGCTCATCAGCTTGGAAGGCTAGCGGGCCGGGCGAGCAGTACTTC.

The chain combines TRBV5-5 with TRBJ2-5, with TRBD2 as a possible D gene (6 bases). Germline values: CDR1 SGHKS, CDR2 YYEKEE (reference sequence). This CDR3 contains 13 residues. V was shortened by 1 base and J by 5 bases, with 9 bases between the two germline ends. The CDR3 bases are TGTGCCAGCAGCTTGCCGGGGGTCGAGACCCAGTACTTC. As protein: CASSLPGVETQYF.

This clone has a single count. The rearrangement links TRBV5-6 to TRBJ1-5; no clear D gene. Trimming left V 2 bases short and J 6 bases short, with 15 bases between. From germline, CDR1 is SGHDT and CDR2 YYEEEE. The CDR3 is 15 residues long. In DNA form, the CDR3 reads TGTGCCAGCAGCTTCTTTGGTTGGGCGGCTCAGCCCCAGCATTTT. It codes for CASSFFGWAAQPQHF.

This clone appeared once. The J gene is TRBJ2-5, the V gene TRBV4-1, with 9 bases matching TRBD2. J gave up 6 bases and V 2 bases, and 10 bases lay outside the gene matches. This CDR3 is 16 amino acids long. The germline gives CDR1 MGHRA, CDR2 YSYEKL. The CDR3 sequence is CASSQRVAGGPKTQYF. CDR3 DNA sequence: TGCGCCAGCAGCCAAAGGGTGGCGGGAGGGCCAAAGACCCAGTACTTC.

CDR3 sequence (DNA): TGTGCCAGCAGTTACTCAGGGGGAACGAACTATGGCTACACCTTC. Amino acid sequence: CASSYSGGTNYGYTF. The V call is TRBV6-5, the J call TRBJ1-2, with D maybe TRBD1 (6 bases). V lost 0 bases, J lost 2 bases, and 10 bases lay in between. The CDR3 runs to 15 residues. Looked up from germline, CDR1 is MNHEY and CDR2 is SVGAGI.

V gene TRBV6-5 combines with J gene TRBJ2-7, with TRBD1 identical over 9 bases. The CDR3 spans 14 residues. Germline V gene data show CDR1 as MNHEY and CDR2 as SVGAGI. V shed 6 bases and J 5 bases; nucleotides not matched to a gene: 8. The CDR3 here is CASSPGQGVNEQYF. Here the CDR3 DNA reads TGTGCCAGCAGCCCGGGACAGGGTGTCAACGAGCAGTACTTC.

This clone was detected only a few times. The CDR3 spells CASSLGTGANVLTF. In DNA, the CDR3 is TGTGCCAGCAGCCTCGGAACTGGGGCCAACGTCCTGACTTTC. The genes are TRBV14 and TRBJ2-6; D is ambiguous. In germline, CDR1 is SGHDN, CDR2 FVKESK. V shed 4 bases and J shed 2 bases, with 6 bases lying between them. The CDR3 runs to 14 residues.

The chain is built from TRBV30 and TRBJ2-7, with D uncertain. This CDR3 is 10 amino acids long. Germline V gene lookup returns CDR1 GTSNPN and CDR2 SVGIG (reference sequence). V was cut by 1 base and J by 3 bases, with 1 base left in between. CDR3 coding DNA: TGTGCCTGGAGTGACTACGAGCAGTACTTC. As protein: CAWSDYEQYF.